This T cell receptor (beta chain) derives from a study of blood T cell repertoires in COVID-19. Trimming took 1 base from V and 6 from J, leaving 15 bases between them. The germline gives CDR1 SGHAT, CDR2 FQNNGV. The CDR3 runs 15 residues. TCRdb's copy holds only in-frame clones and misses some; the assay was immunoSEQ multiplex PCR. The sample shows some 220,000 clones, 75% to 90% of them seen only once. Individuals aged about 18 to 89 years were recruited from 24 US areas. The chain combines TRBV11-2 with TRBJ1-1; D remains ambiguous. Specimen: PBMCs or T cells enriched from blood (not recorded which). This receptor was taken from a woman between 18 and 29 years old in a cohort exposed to, infected with or recovered from COVID-19 (not recorded which). CDR3 in DNA: TGTGCCAGCAGCTTAGGTAAGAGCACGACTTCTGAAGCTTTCTTT. It specifies CASSLGKSTTSEAFF.